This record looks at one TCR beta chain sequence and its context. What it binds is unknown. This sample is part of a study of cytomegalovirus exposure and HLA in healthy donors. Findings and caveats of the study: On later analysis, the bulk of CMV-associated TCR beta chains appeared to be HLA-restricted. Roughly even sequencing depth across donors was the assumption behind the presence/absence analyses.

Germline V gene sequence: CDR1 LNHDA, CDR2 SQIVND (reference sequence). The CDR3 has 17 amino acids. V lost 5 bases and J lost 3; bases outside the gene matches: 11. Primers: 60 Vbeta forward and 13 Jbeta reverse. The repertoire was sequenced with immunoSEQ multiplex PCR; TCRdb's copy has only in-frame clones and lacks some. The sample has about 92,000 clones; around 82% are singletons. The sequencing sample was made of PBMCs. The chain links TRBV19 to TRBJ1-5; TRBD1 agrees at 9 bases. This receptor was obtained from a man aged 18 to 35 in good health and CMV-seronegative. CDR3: CASSPPLGDRVNQPQHF. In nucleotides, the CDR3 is TGTGCCAGTAGTCCACCACTGGGGGACAGGGTCAATCAGCCCCAGCATTTT.